The following is a T cell receptor beta chain sequence with its context. This specimen comes from a study of blood T cell repertoires in COVID-19. Recruited during active infection, patients (from Seattle) were subsequently followed longitudinally. Generated by immunoSEQ multiplex PCR, the TCRdb table keeps only in-frame clones and is missing some. The sample contains about 430,000 clones, over 85% of which appear only once. The CDR3 spans 12 residues. The V gene lost 0 bases and the J gene lost 9 bases, with 6 bases spanning the gap. CDR1 and CDR2 (germline): WNHNN, SYGVQD (reference sequence). This sequence joins TRBV10-1 and TRBJ2-1; the D is unclear. This receptor was obtained from a young man with COVID-19, enrolled during active disease. The sample consisted of peripheral blood. The CDR3 nucleotides are TGCGCCAGCAGTGAGTCCGTCGGTGAGCAGTTCTTC. This codes for CASSESVGEQFF.